This T cell receptor (beta chain) was sequenced in a study of beta chain features in type 1 diabetes. Study-wide points: Type 1 diabetes patients had fewer VDJ junction insertions and more deletions.

On this clone itself: Its antigen is not identified.

Using CD45RO/CCR7/CD25/CD127/CD95/CD27, CD4+ naive, central memory, regulatory and stem cell-like memory cells were sorted. Germline V gene data show CDR1 as ENHRY and CDR2 as SYGVKD. J was trimmed by 2 bases and V by 6 bases; bases with no gene match: 1. The CDR3 runs 13 residues. The authors reverse transcribed all of the isolated RNA, so sequencing captured expressed TCRB transcripts. Sequencing was performed with immunoSEQ multiplex PCR; in TCRdb, only in-frame clones are kept and a portion is missing. The sample has some 500,000 clones; more than 9.5% are singletons. The material sequenced was naive CD4+ T cells from blood. The origin of this receptor is a woman between 18 and 29 years old in good health. V and J are TRBV10-3 and TRBJ2-3; 8 nucleotides match TRBD2. CDR3 nucleotide sequence: TGTGCCATCAGCGGGGGGGTCACAGATACGCAGTATTTT. Translating it yields CAISGGVTDTQYF.